The 28 T cell receptor beta chains in this list originate from one sample, sequenced in a study of spatial heterogeneity in lung cancer (dated by TCRdb to between 2018 and 2020). Broad study findings and their caveats: The tumor nonsynonymous mutation count correlated with the number of expanded intratumoral alpha and beta TCRs.

Library preparation employed 5' RACE. Sequencing used a NextSeq 500. TCRdb reworked the public reads: Q25 trimming with fastp, MiXCR clone assembly, productive beta chains retained. When rows share a CDR3 protein, they turn into one entry using the most common DNA and genes. This sample lists under 2,500 distinct CDR3 sequences; approximately 15% were detected once. The ten largest clones capture about 33% of the sample. The time point label of this sample denotes: sample taken at primary tumor resection. What these receptors recognize is not known. Here the sequenced sample was lung tumor tissue, taken at surgery. The receptors were gathered from a male donor with early-stage non-small cell lung cancer.

This clonotype counts as medium-sized (0.01 to 0.1%). The V and J genes are TRBV5-4 and TRBJ2-1, with D uncertain. Germline CDR1 is SGHNT and CDR2 is YYREEE (reference sequence). The length of the CDR3 is 14 residues. The V and J ends lost 1 base and 3 bases respectively, with 8 bases between them. DNA of the CDR3: TGTGCCAGCAGCTTGTCCGGCAGCTACAATGAGCAGTTCTTC. The encoded protein is CASSLSGSYNEQFF.

This clonotype is medium-sized in the sample. The chain joins TRBV5-1 to TRBJ1-2; 7 nucleotides line up with TRBD1. The CDR3 runs 15 residues. J lost 1 base, V lost 4 bases, and 7 bases had no gene match. Per the germline V gene, CDR1 is SGHRS and CDR2 is YFSETQ. CDR3 protein: CASSLGGQNNYGYTF. The CDR3, as DNA: TGCGCCAGCAGCCTGGGGGGACAGAATAACTATGGCTACACCTTC.

This clonotype is categorized as medium-sized. The chain joins TRBV6-5 to TRBJ1-1, with a tentative D call TRBD1 (6 bases). V was shortened by 5 bases and J by 0 bases, with 10 bases between the two germline ends. This CDR3 region has 14 residues. Germline V gene data show CDR1 as MNHEY and CDR2 as SVGAGI. CDR3 loop: CASSADSLNTEAFF. The DNA for the CDR3 is TGTGCCAGCAGTGCGGACAGCCTGAACACTGAAGCTTTCTTT.

This clonotype was seen a few times. This chain links TRBV7-9 with TRBJ2-5; D may be TRBD1 (5 bases). Germline loops: CDR1 SEHNR, CDR2 FQNEAQ (reference sequence). The V end lost 9 bases, the J end lost 6 bases, and 14 bases lay between the germline ends. The CDR3 length is 12 residues. The CDR3 here is CASTQGSKTQYF. The CDR3 DNA sequence: TGTGCCAGTACCCAGGGTTCAAAGACCCAGTACTTC.

This clonotype is medium-sized within its sample. This rearrangement joins TRBV9 to TRBJ1-2, with 9 positions matching TRBD1. J was trimmed by 4 bases and V by 0 bases; bases with no gene match: 7. Looked up from germline, CDR1 is SGDLS and CDR2 is YYNGEE. CDR3 size: 16 residues. The DNA for the CDR3 is TGTGCCAGCAGCGTAGGTTTGGGACAGGGAGGCTATGGCTACACCTTC. Its translation is CASSVGLGQGGYGYTF.

In its sample, this clonotype is medium-sized (0.01 to 0.1%). The chain uses TRBV30 and TRBJ1-4; D gene ambiguous. Trimming removed 5 bases at V and 7 bases at J, with 14 bases between. CDR1 is GTSNPN, CDR2 SVGIG, per germline (reference sequence). The CDR3 spans 13 residues. CDR3 DNA: TGTGCCTGGGGAGGACGGGCGGGTGAAAAACTGTTTTTT. Protein product: CAWGGRAGEKLFF.

This clonotype is medium-sized within its sample. This may be a read error: a much more frequent sequence differs by one nucleotide. This rearrangement joins TRBV4-3 to TRBJ2-4, with 9 nucleotides matching TRBD2. V dropped 0 bases and J dropped 4; count of bases not matched to a gene: 10. The CDR3 sequence is 18 residues long. Germline lookup yields CDR1 LGHNA and CDR2 YSLEER. The CDR3 DNA is TGCGCCAGCAGCCAAGATCACGCGGTAGCGGGAGAAAAAAACATTCAGTACTTC. Residues: CASSQDHAVAGEKNIQYF.

Judged by abundance, this clonotype is medium-sized (0.01 to 0.1%). The J gene is TRBJ2-5, the V gene TRBV20-1; tentatively, D is TRBD2 (5 bases). V gave up 5 bases and J gave up 2 bases, with 12 bases separating them. Germline CDR1 and CDR2: DFQATT and SNEGSKA (reference sequence). The CDR3 runs to 13 residues. The chain's CDR3 is CSAGGLQQETQYF. The CDR3 DNA reads as TGCAGTGCTGGAGGACTGCAACAAGAGACCCAGTACTTC.

This clonotype is judged medium-sized. This rearrangement joins TRBV4-2 to TRBJ2-5; tentatively, D is TRBD1 or TRBD2 (5 bases each). V lost 5 bases and J 5 bases, leaving 18 bases between the germline ends. The germline V gene encodes CDR1 LGHNA and CDR2 YNFKEQ. This CDR3 has 15 amino acids. This CDR3 is CASSIGTGGGETQYF. CDR3 in DNA: TGTGCCAGCAGCATCGGGACCGGAGGCGGGGAGACCCAGTACTTC.

This clonotype rates as medium-sized (0.01 to 0.1%). V and J are TRBV6-1 and TRBJ2-7, with D perhaps assigned TRBD1 or TRBD2 (5 bases each). V was cut by 4 bases and J by 2 bases, with 12 bases left in between. CDR1 is MNHNS and CDR2 is SASEGT in the germline V gene. The CDR3 is 14 amino acids. Written as DNA, the CDR3 is TGTGCCAGCAGTGGTATGGGGGACCCCTACGAGCAGTACTTC. Protein product: CASSGMGDPYEQYF.

This clonotype occurred many times. A read error is possible here, since a much larger clone lies one base away. V usage is TRBV29-1 and J usage is TRBJ1-1, with 7 positions matching TRBD1. CDR1 and CDR2 (germline): SQVTM, ANQGSEA. The CDR3 spans 14 residues. The CDR3 spells CSVDPWDSRSEASF. The CDR3 coding sequence is TGCAGCGTCGATCCTTGGGACAGCCGGTCGGAAGCTTCCTTT.

This clonotype has more than one count but fewer than ten. The rearrangement joins TRBV7-2 to TRBJ2-5, with 9 bases that match TRBD2. CDR1 and CDR2 (germline): SGHTA, FQGNSA. The CDR3 consists of 16 residues. Trimming took 5 bases from V and 5 from J; bases not matched to a gene: 12. Here the CDR3 DNA reads TGTGCCAGCAGCCCCGGGACTAGCAGACCAGTGGAGACCCAGTACTTC. It is translated as CASSPGTSRPVETQYF.

In its sample, this clonotype ranks as medium-sized. The rearrangement links TRBV12-3 or TRBV12-4 to TRBJ1-1; D remains ambiguous. Trimming removed 7 bases from V and 1 base from J, with 7 bases in between. The CDR3 length is 12 residues. The CDR3 is CASNIKNTEAFF. CDR3 nucleotide sequence: TGTGCCAGCAATATAAAGAACACTGAAGCTTTCTTT.

This clonotype is labeled medium-sized. This rearrangement joins TRBV2 to TRBJ1-1; D is possibly TRBD1 (6 bases). CDR1 and CDR2 (germline): SNHLY, FYNNEI. The CDR3 consists of 13 residues. V lost 8 bases, J lost 10 bases, and 20 bases lay in between. This CDR3 is CASGQGPRVGAFF. The CDR3 bases are TGTGCCAGCGGGCAGGGGCCGAGAGTGGGAGCTTTCTTT. The variable domain in full, completed from reference TRBV2 and TRBJ1-1, reads EPEVTQTPSHQVTQMGQEVILRCVPISNHLYFYWYRQILGQKVEFLVSFYNNEISEKSEIFDDQFSVERPDGSNFTLKIRSTKLEDSAMYFCASGQGPRVGAFFGQGTRLTVV.

This clonotype was counted at least ten times. The gene calls are TRBV20-1 and TRBJ2-3, with D hard to call. V lost 6 bases to trimming and J lost 2 bases, with 15 bases between them. Germline V gene lookup returns CDR1 DFQATT and CDR2 SNEGSKA (reference sequence). The CDR3 is made up of 14 amino acids. The CDR3 bases are TGCAGTGCCCCCCGGGCCCAAAACACAGATACGCAGTATTTT. Residues: CSAPRAQNTDTQYF.

By share, this clonotype ranks as medium-sized. This chain joins TRBV5-6 and TRBJ1-2, with D possibly being TRBD1 (5 bases). V was trimmed by 5 bases and J by 8 bases, leaving 16 bases between them. The germline V gene encodes CDR1 SGHDT and CDR2 YYEEEE. The CDR3 length is 13 residues. CDR3 nucleotides: TGTGCCAGCAGTACTCGGGACGCGAGAGGCTACACCTTC. It translates to CASSTRDARGYTF.

In its sample, this clonotype is medium-sized. The chain recombines TRBV7-9 with TRBJ1-2, with a possible D match to TRBD1 (5 bases). The V and J ends lost 1 base and 2 bases respectively, with 8 bases between them. Germline CDR1 and CDR2: SEHNR and FQNEAQ (reference sequence). The CDR3 contains 14 residues. The CDR3 protein is CASSLGTRNYGYTF. Here the CDR3 DNA reads TGTGCCAGCAGCTTAGGGACAAGGAACTATGGCTACACCTTC.

In this sample, this clonotype is medium-sized. The CDR3 loop is CASSLGASVKTGELFF. The CDR3 bases are TGTGCCAGCAGCTTGGGTGCTAGCGTAAAGACCGGGGAGCTGTTTTTT. This chain connects TRBV5-6 to TRBJ2-2; D possibly corresponds to TRBD2 (6 bases). Germline V gene lookup returns CDR1 SGHDT and CDR2 YYEEEE. V was clipped by 0 bases and J by 5 bases, with 14 bases between them. The CDR3 spans 16 residues.

The chain couples TRBV12-3 or TRBV12-4 to TRBJ2-7; 8 bases match TRBD2. V trimming: 5 bases; J trimming: 2 bases; junction bases outside the gene matches: 5. The CDR3 spans 14 residues. CDR3 in amino acids: CASSPSGFAYEQYF. The CDR3 nucleotides are TGTGCCAGCAGTCCTAGCGGGTTCGCCTACGAGCAGTACTTC.

The chain joins TRBV18 to TRBJ2-5; D perhaps matches TRBD2 (5 bases). The CDR3 sequence is 12 residues long. Germline CDR1 is KGHSH and CDR2 is LQKENI. Trimming pared 2 bases from V and 5 bases from J, leaving 6 bases between. The CDR3, as DNA: TGTGCCAGCTCACCAGGGAGTGAGACCCAGTACTTC. Translating it yields CASSPGSETQYF. Full variable domain (remainder filled in from reference TRBV18 and TRBJ2-5): NAGVMQNPRHLVRRRGQEARLRCSPMKGHSHVYWYRQLPEEGLKFMVYLQKENIIDESGMPKERFSAEFPKEGPSILRIQQVVRGDSAAYFCASSPGSETQYFGPGTRLLVL.

By share, this clonotype ranks as medium-sized. This chain connects TRBV30 to TRBJ1-3; D not resolved. CDR1 and CDR2 from the germline V gene are GTSNPN and SVGIG (reference sequence). Trimming stripped 5 bases from V and 2 bases from J, with 10 bases between. CDR3 length equals 13 residues. The CDR3 here is CAWLFGTGNTIYF. For the CDR3, the DNA is TGTGCCTGGTTGTTCGGGACTGGAAACACCATATATTTT.

By share, this clonotype ranks as medium-sized (0.01 to 0.1%). The gene calls are TRBV7-2 and TRBJ2-5; 7 nucleotides agree with TRBD2. Losses at the gene ends were 3 bases for V and 3 bases for J; bases not matched to a gene: 7. This CDR3 is built from 15 residues. From germline, CDR1 is SGHTA and CDR2 FQGNSA. CDR3: CASSFLAGPKETQYF. The CDR3 region has the DNA TGTGCCAGCAGCTTCTTAGCGGGCCCAAAAGAGACCCAGTACTTC.

By its share, this clonotype is medium-sized. V usage is TRBV28 and J usage is TRBJ2-7; D gene unclear. Germline CDR1 is MDHEN and CDR2 is SYDVKM. The V end was cut by 3 bases, the J end by 2 bases, with 8 bases between. There are 13 residues in the CDR3. The CDR3 loop is CASSLGGTYEQYF. The CDR3 region has the DNA TGTGCCAGCAGTTTGGGTGGGACCTACGAGCAGTACTTC. The variable domain in full, completed from reference TRBV28 and TRBJ2-7, reads DVKVTQSSRYLVKRTGEKVFLECVQDMDHENMFWYRQDPGLGLRLIYFSYDVKMKEKGDIPEGYSVSREKKERFSLILESASTNQTSMYLCASSLGGTYEQYFGPGTRLTVT.

This clonotype ranks as medium-sized. This chain links TRBV27 with TRBJ2-5, with D hard to call. Between the trimmed V and J ends, which lost 4 bases and 1 base, there was a span of 13 bases. Germline CDR1 is MNHEY and CDR2 is SMNVEV (reference sequence). This CDR3 contains 15 residues. The CDR3: CASSSRERIQETQYF. Written as DNA, the CDR3 is TGTGCCAGCAGTTCACGAGAGAGGATCCAAGAGACCCAGTACTTC.

This clonotype is medium-sized by share. This sequence joins TRBV7-2 and TRBJ1-1; D might be TRBD1 (5 bases). CDR3 length: 15 amino acids. Trimming removed 4 bases from V and 5 bases from J, with 17 bases in between. Germline CDR1 is SGHTA and CDR2 is FQGNSA. Written as DNA, the CDR3 is TGTGCCAGCAGCTCGAGGGGCGGGATTGGTACTGAAGCTTTCTTT. This codes for CASSSRGGIGTEAFF.

J is TRBJ2-5 and V is TRBV11-3, with D perhaps TRBD2 (5 bases). The length of the CDR3 is 15 residues. V lost 1 base and J 2 bases, leaving 11 bases between the germline ends. Germline CDR1 SGHNT, CDR2 YENEEA. The CDR3 region is CASSLGQRQQETQYF. DNA of the CDR3: TGTGCCAGCAGCTTAGGCCAGCGGCAGCAAGAGACCCAGTACTTC.

This sequence joins TRBV15 and TRBJ1-5; 8 nucleotides line up with TRBD1. The germline V gene has CDR1 LNHNV and CDR2 YYDKDF (reference sequence). This CDR3 region has 14 residues. The V segment lost 9 bases and the J segment 2 bases; nucleotides outside the gene matches: 6. The CDR3 spells CATRQGMGNQPQHF. The CDR3 bases are TGTGCCACTCGACAGGGGATGGGCAATCAGCCCCAGCATTTT. Filled out from reference TRBV15 and TRBJ1-5, the complete variable domain reads DAMVIQNPRYQVTQFGKPVTLSCSQTLNHNVMYWYQQKSSQAPKLLFHYYDKDFNNEADTPDNFQSRRPNTSFCFLDIRSPGLGDTAMYLCATRQGMGNQPQHFGDGTRLSIL.

The rearrangement links TRBV7-3 to TRBJ2-3; no firm D call. The CDR3 is 15 amino acids. V was shortened by 1 base and J by 1 base, with 9 bases between the two germline ends. Germline CDR1 reads SGHTA; CDR2 reads FQGTGA. The CDR3 region is CASSLRSAGTDTQYF. The CDR3 region has the DNA TGTGCCAGCAGCTTAAGGTCTGCGGGCACAGATACGCAGTATTTT. Supplemented by reference TRBV7-3 and TRBJ2-3, the full variable domain reads GAGVSQTPSNKVTEKGKYVELRCDPISGHTALYWYRQSLGQGPEFLIYFQGTGAADDSGLPNDRFFAVRPEGSVSTLKIQRTERGDSAVYLCASSLRSAGTDTQYFGPGTRLTVL.